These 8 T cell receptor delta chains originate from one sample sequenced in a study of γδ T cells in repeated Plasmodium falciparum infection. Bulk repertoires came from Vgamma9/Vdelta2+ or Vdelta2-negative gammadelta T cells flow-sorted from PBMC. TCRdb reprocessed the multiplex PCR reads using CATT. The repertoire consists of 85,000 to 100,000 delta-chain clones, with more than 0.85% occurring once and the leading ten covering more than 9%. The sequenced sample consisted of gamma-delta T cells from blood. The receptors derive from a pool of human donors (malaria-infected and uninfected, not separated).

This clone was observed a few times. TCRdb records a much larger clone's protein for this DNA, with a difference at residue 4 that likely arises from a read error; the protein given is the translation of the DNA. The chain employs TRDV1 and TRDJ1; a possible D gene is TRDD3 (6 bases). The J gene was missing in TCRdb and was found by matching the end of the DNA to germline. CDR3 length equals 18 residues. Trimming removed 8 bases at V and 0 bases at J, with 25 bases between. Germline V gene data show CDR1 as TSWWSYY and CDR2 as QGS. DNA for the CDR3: TGTGCTCTTAGGATACACCTAGGCCTGGGGACCCACACCGATAAACTCATCTTT. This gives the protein CALRIHLGLGTHTDKLIF.

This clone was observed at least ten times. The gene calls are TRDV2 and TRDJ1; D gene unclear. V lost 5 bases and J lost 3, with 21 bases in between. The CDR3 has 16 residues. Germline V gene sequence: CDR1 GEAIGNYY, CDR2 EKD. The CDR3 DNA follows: TGTGCCTGTGCCAGTCTCGACGTACCTGGAGCCGATAAACTCATCTTT. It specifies CACASLDVPGADKLIF.

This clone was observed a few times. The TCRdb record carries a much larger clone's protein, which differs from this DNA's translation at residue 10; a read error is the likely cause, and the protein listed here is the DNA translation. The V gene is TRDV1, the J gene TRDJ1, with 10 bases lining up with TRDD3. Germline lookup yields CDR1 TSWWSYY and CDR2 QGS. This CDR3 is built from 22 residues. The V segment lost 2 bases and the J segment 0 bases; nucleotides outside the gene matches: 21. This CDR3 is CALGEMGDIRYTGGFNTDKLIF. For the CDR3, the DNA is TGTGCTCTTGGGGAAATGGGAGATATCAGATATACTGGGGGATTCAACACCGATAAACTCATCTTT.

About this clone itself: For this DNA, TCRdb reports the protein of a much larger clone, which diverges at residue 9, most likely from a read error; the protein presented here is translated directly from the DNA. CDR3 sequence reads: CADKASYVSGDVTDKLIF. The CDR3 DNA sequence: TGTGCAGACAAGGCTTCCTACGTATCTGGGGACGTTACCGATAAACTCATCTTT. V gene TRDV2 combines with J gene TRDJ1; 8 positions match TRDD2. The J gene, missing from TCRdb, was assigned here through DNA to germline matching. Per germline, CDR1 GEAIGNYY and CDR2 EKD. This CDR3 spans 18 amino acids.

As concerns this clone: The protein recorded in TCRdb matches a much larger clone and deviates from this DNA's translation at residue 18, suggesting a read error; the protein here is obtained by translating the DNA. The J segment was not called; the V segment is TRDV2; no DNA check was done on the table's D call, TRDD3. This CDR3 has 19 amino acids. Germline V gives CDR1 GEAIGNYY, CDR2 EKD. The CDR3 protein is CACDTVPGGYAGVPDKLTF. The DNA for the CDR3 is TGTGCCTGTGACACCGTTCCTGGGGGATACGCGGGAGTACCCGATAAACTCACCTTT.

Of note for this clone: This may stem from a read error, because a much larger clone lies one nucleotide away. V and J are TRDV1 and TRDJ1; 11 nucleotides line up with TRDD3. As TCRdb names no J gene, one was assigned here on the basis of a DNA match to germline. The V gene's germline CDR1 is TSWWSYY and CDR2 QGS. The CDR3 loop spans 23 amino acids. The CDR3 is CALGEAGAFRLILGDRRTDKLIF. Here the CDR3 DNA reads TGTGCCCTTGGGGAAGCGGGTGCCTTCCGACTTATACTGGGGGATAGGCGCACCGATAAACTCATCTTT.

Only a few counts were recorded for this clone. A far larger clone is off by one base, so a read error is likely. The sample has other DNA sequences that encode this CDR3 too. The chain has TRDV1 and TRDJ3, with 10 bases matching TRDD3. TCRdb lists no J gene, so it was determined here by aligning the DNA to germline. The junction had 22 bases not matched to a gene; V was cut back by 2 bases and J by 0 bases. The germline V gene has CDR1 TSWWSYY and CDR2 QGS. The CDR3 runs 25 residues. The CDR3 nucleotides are TGTGCTCTTGGGGAATTCCCACTACGGTCGGATTTACTGGGGGATTCCTCCTGGGACACCCGACAGATGTTTTTC. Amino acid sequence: CALGEFPLRSDLLGDSSWDTRQMFF.

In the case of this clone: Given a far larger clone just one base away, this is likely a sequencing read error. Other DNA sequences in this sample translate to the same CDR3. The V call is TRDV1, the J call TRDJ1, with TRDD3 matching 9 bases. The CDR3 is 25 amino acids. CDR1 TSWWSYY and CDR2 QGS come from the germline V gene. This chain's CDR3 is CALGELKSLLNPLYWGTLYTDKLIF. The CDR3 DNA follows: TGTGCTCTTGGGGAACTAAAGTCCCTACTCAATCCCCTGTACTGGGGGACCCTTTACACTGATAAACTCATCTTT.